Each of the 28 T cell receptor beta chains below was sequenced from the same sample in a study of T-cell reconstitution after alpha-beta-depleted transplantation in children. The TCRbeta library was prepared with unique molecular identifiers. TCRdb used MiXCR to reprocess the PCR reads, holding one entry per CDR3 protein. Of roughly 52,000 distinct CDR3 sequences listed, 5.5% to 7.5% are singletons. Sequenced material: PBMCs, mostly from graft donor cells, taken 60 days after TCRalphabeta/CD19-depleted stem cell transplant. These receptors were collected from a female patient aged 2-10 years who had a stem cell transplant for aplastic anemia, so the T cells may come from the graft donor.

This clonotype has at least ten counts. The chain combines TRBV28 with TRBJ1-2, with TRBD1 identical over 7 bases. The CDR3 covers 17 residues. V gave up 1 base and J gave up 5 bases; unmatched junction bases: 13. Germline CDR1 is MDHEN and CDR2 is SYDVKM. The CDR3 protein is CASSLSKGQVALYGYTF. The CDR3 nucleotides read TGTGCCAGCAGTTTATCAAAAGGACAGGTCGCCTTGTATGGCTACACCTTC.

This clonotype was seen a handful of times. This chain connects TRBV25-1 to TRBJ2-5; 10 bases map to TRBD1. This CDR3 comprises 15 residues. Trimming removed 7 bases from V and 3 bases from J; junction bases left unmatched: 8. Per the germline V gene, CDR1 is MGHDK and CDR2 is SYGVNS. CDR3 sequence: CASKRQGAGEETQYF. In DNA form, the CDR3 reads TGTGCCAGCAAAAGACAGGGGGCGGGTGAAGAGACCCAGTACTTC.

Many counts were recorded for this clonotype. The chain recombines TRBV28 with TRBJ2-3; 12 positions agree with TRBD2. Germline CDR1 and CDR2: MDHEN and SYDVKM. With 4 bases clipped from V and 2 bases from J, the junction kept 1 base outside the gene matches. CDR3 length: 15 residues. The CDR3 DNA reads TGTGCCAGCAGTTGGACTAGCGGGATCACAGATACGCAGTATTTT. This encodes CASSWTSGITDTQYF.

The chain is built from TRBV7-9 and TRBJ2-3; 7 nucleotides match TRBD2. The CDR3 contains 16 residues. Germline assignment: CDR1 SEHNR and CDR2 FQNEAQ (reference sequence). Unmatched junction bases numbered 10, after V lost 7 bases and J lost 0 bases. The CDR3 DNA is TGTGCCAGCACCCCAGCGGCGGGACTAAGCACAGATACGCAGTATTTT. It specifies CASTPAAGLSTDTQYF.

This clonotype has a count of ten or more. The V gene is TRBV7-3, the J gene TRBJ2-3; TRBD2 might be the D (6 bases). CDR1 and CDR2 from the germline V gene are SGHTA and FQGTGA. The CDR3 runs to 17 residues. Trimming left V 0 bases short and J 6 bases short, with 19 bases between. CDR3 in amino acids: CASSLTSGTGKLDTQYF. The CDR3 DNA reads TGTGCCAGCAGCTTAACGTCCGGGACTGGGAAATTGGATACGCAGTATTTT.

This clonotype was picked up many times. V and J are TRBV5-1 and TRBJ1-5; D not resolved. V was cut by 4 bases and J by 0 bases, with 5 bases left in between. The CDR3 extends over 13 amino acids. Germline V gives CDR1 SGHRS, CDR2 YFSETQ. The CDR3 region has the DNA TGCGCCAGCAGCCTGAATAGCAATCAGCCCCAGCATTTT. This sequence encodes CASSLNSNQPQHF.

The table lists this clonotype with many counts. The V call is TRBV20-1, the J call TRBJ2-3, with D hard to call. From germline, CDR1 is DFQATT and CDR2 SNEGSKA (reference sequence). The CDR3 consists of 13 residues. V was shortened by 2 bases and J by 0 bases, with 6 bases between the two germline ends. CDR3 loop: CSARQYSTDTQYF. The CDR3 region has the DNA TGCAGTGCTAGACAGTATAGCACAGATACGCAGTATTTT.

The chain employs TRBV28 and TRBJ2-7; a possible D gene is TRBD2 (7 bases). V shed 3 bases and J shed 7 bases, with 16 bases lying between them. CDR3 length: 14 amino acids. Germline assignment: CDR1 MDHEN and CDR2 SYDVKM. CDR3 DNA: TGTGCCAGCAGTTTTCTGCGGGGGCTGGGGGAGCAGTACTTC. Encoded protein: CASSFLRGLGEQYF.

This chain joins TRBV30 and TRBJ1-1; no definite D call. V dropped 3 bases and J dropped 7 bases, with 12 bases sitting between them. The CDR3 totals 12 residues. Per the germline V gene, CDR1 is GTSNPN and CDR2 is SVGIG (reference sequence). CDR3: CAWRLGVVEAFF. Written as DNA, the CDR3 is TGTGCCTGGAGACTTGGGGTAGTTGAAGCTTTCTTT.

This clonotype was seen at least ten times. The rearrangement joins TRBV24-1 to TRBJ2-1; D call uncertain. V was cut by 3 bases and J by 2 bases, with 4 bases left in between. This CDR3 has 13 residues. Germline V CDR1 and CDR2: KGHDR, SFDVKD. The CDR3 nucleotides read TGTGCCACCAGTGATCTTGCCTACAATGAGCAGTTCTTC. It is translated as CATSDLAYNEQFF.

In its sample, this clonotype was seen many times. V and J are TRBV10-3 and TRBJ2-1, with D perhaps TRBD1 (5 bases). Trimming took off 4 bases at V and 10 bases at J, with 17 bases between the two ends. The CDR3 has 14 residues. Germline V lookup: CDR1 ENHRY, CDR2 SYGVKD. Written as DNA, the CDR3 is TGTGCCATCAGTGGGGGCTCGGCTTTACGGGAGCAGTTCTTC. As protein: CAISGGSALREQFF.

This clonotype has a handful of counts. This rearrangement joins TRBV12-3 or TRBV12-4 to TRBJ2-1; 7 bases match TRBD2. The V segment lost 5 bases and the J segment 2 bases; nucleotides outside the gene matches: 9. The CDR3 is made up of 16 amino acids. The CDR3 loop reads CASSKLAGHTYNEQFF. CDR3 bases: TGTGCCAGCAGTAAATTAGCGGGCCATACCTACAATGAGCAGTTCTTC.

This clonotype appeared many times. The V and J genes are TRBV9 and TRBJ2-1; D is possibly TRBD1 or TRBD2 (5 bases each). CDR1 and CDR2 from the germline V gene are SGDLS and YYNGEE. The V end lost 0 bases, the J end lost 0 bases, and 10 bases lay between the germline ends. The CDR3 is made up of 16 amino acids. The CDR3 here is CASSVGAGSSYNEQFF. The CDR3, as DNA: TGTGCCAGCAGCGTAGGCGCAGGGAGCTCCTACAATGAGCAGTTCTTC.

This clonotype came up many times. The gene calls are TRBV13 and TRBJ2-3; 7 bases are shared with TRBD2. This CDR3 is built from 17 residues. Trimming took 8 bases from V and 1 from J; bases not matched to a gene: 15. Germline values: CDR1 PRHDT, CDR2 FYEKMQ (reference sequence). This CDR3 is CASLVEGGHHCTDTQYF. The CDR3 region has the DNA TGTGCCAGCCTGGTAGAGGGAGGGCATCATTGCACAGATACGCAGTATTTT.

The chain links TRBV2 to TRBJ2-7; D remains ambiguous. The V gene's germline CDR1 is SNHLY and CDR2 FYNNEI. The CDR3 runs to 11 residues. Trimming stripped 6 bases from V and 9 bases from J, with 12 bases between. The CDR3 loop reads CASSGRARQYF. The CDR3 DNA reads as TGTGCCAGCAGCGGTCGGGCCAGGCAGTACTTC.

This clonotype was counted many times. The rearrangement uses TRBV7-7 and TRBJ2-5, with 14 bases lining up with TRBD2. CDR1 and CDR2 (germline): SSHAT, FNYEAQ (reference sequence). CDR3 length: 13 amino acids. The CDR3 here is CANRTSGRETQYF. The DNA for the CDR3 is TGTGCAAACAGGACTAGCGGGAGGGAGACCCAGTACTTC.

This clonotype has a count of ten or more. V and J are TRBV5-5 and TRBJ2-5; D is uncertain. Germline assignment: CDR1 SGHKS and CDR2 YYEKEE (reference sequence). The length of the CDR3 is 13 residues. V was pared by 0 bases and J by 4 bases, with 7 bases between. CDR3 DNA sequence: TGTGCCAGCAGCTTGGGAGTTCGAGAGACCCAGTACTTC. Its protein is CASSLGVRETQYF.

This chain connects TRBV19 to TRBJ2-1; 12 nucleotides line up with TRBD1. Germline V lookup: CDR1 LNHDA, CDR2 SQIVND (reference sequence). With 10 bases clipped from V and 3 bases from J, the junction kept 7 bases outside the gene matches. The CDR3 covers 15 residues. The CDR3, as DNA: TGTGCCATCGGGACAGGGGGCAGTTTCTACAATGAGCAGTTCTTC. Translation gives CAIGTGGSFYNEQFF. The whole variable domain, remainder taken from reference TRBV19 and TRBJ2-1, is DGGITQSPKYLFRKEGQNVTLSCEQNLNHDAMYWYRQDPGQGLRLIYYSQIVNDFQKGDIAEGYSVSREKKESFPLTVTSAQKNPTAFYLCAIGTGGSFYNEQFFGPGTRLTVL.

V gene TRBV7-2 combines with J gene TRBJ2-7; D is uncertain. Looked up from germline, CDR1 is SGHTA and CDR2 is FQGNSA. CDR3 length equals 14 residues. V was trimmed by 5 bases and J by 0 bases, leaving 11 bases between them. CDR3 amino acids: CASSLQPNSYEQYF. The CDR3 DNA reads TGTGCCAGCAGCCTTCAGCCGAACTCCTACGAGCAGTACTTC. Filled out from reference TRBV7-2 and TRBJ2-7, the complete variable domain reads GAGVSQSPSNKVTEKGKDVELRCDPISGHTALYWYRQSLGQGLEFLIYFQGNSAPDKSGLPSDRFSAERTGGSVSTLTIQRTQQEDSAVYLCASSLQPNSYEQYFGPGTRLTVT.

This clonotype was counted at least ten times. CDR3 DNA: TGCAGTGCTGTGCCCCCTTGGGGGACTAGCGGGGTCCTACGCACAGATACGCAGTATTTT. Its protein product is CSAVPPWGTSGVLRTDTQYF. The V gene is TRBV20-1, the J gene TRBJ2-3; 13 nucleotides agree with TRBD2. This CDR3 comprises 20 residues. Looked up from germline, CDR1 is DFQATT and CDR2 is SNEGSKA (reference sequence). V lost 5 bases, J lost 1 base, and 18 bases stayed unmatched.

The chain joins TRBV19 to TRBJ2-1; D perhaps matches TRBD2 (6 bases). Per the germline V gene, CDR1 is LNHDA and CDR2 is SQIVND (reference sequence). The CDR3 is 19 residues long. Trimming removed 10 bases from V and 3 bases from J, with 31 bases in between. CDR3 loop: CATQPPGGRRDAHYNEQFF. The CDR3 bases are TGTGCCACTCAACCCCCAGGAGGTAGGAGGGACGCCCACTACAATGAGCAGTTCTTC.

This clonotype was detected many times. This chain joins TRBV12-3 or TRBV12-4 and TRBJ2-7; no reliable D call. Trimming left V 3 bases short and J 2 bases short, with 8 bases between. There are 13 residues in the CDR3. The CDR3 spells CASSFGLPYEQYF. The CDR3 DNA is TGTGCCAGCAGTTTTGGCCTTCCCTACGAGCAGTACTTC.

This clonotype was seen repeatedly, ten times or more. The CDR3 region is CATSDSQGLYTEAFF. DNA for the CDR3: TGTGCCACCAGTGATTCCCAGGGGCTGTACACTGAAGCTTTCTTT. The gene calls are TRBV24-1 and TRBJ1-1; TRBD1 is a possible D gene (6 bases). The V and J ends lost 2 bases and 3 bases respectively, with 12 bases between them. The CDR3 has 15 amino acids. Germline V gene lookup returns CDR1 KGHDR and CDR2 SFDVKD.

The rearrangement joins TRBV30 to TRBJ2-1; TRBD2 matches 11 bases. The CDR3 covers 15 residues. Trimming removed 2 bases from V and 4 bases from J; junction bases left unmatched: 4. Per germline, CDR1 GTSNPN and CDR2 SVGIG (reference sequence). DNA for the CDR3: TGTGCCTGGAGTCATCTAGCGGGAGGATACAATGAGCAGTTCTTC. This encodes CAWSHLAGGYNEQFF.

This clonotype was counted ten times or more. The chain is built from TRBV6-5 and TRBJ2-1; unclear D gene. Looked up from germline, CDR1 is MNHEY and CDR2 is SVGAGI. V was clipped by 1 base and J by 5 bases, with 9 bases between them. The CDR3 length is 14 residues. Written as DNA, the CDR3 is TGTGCCAGCAGTTACTTCGGACCCAACAATGAGCAGTTCTTC. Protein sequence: CASSYFGPNNEQFF.

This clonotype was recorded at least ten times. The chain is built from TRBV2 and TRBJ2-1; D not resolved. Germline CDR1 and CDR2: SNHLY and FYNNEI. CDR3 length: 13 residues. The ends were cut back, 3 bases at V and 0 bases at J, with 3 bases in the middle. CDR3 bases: TGTGCCAGCAGTGACAGCTCCTACAATGAGCAGTTCTTC. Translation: CASSDSSYNEQFF.

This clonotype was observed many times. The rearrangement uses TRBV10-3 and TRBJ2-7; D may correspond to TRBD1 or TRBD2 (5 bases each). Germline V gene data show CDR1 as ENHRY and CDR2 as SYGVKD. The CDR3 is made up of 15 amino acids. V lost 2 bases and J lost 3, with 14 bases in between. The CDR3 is CAISEAPGRNYEQYF. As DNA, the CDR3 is TGTGCCATCAGTGAGGCCCCGGGGCGAAACTACGAGCAGTACTTC.

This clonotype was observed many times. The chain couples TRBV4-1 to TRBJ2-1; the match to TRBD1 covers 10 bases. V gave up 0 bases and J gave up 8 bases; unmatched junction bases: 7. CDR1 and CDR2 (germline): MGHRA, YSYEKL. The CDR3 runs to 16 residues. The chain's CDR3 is CASSQEWTGGRDEQFF. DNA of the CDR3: TGCGCCAGCAGCCAAGAATGGACAGGGGGAAGGGATGAGCAGTTCTTC.